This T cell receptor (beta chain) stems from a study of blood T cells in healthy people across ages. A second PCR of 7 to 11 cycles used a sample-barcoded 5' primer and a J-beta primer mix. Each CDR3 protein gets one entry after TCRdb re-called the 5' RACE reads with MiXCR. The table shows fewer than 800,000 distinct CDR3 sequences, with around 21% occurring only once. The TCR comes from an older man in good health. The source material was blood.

Here the CDR3 DNA reads TGTGCCAGCATCCAGGACAGGGGGCGGGAGACCCAGTACTTC. Protein product: CASIQDRGRETQYF. V gene TRBV6-1 combines with J gene TRBJ2-5; 11 bases agree with TRBD1. CDR3 length: 14 residues. With V trimmed by 7 bases and J by 5 bases, 6 bases remained unmatched. Germline lookup yields CDR1 MNHNS and CDR2 SASEGT.